The rows below give T cell receptor beta chains drawn from one sample of a study of blood T cell repertoires in COVID-19. TCRdb's copy holds only in-frame clones and misses some; the assay was immunoSEQ multiplex PCR. Counted here are fewer than 250,000 clones, over 75% occurring once; the ten biggest clones make up more than 7%. The sequencing sample was made of PBMCs or T cells enriched from blood (not recorded which). The receptor source for this set is a man aged 25-45 years in a cohort exposed to, infected with or recovered from COVID-19 (not recorded which). Both conserved end residues are part of each CDR3. Fields, in order: J gene, V gene, D gene, clone size, CDR3 length, CDR3 protein, CDR3 DNA. D genes are given only for firm matches. Not every row has a clone size; where given, it reads once, few, many or a size class.

j_call: TRBJ2-2; v_call: TRBV18; d_call: .; clone_size: .; cdr3_length: 15; cdr3_aa: CASSPQGRIAGELFF; cdr3_nt: TGTGCCAGCTCACCACAGGGGAGGATAGCCGGGGAGCTGTTTTTT
j_call: TRBJ2-5; v_call: TRBV7-2; d_call: .; clone_size: .; cdr3_length: 15; cdr3_aa: CASSLRGPGVETQYF; cdr3_nt: TGTGCCAGCAGCTTAAGGGGTCCCGGAGTGGAGACCCAGTACTTC
j_call: TRBJ1-4; v_call: TRBV6-5; d_call: TRBD1; clone_size: .; cdr3_length: 15; cdr3_aa: CASSYGQGVGEKLFF; cdr3_nt: TGTGCCAGCAGTTACGGACAGGGGGTGGGTGAAAAACTGTTTTTT
j_call: TRBJ2-7; v_call: TRBV19; d_call: TRBD1; clone_size: .; cdr3_length: 16; cdr3_aa: CASSIDLLTGWYEQYF; cdr3_nt: TGTGCCAGTAGTATAGATCTACTGACAGGGTGGTACGAGCAGTACTTC
j_call: TRBJ1-3; v_call: TRBV5-1; d_call: .; clone_size: .; cdr3_length: 15; cdr3_aa: CASSFDSGGGNTIYF; cdr3_nt: TGCGCCAGCAGCTTTGACTCCGGCGGTGGAAACACCATATATTTT
j_call: TRBJ2-7; v_call: TRBV27; d_call: TRBD1; clone_size: .; cdr3_length: 19; cdr3_aa: CASTFPGGTGSSAPYEQYF; cdr3_nt: TGTGCCAGCACCTTCCCTGGGGGGACAGGGTCCTCTGCCCCTTACGAGCAGTACTTC
j_call: TRBJ2-7; v_call: TRBV28; d_call: .; clone_size: once; cdr3_length: 14; cdr3_aa: CASSLLGIASEQYF; cdr3_nt: TGTGCCAGCAGTTTACTCGGGATCGCCTCCGAGCAGTACTTC
j_call: TRBJ1-1; v_call: TRBV5-1; d_call: .; clone_size: .; cdr3_length: 16; cdr3_aa: CASSVRTGGANTEAFF; cdr3_nt: TGCGCCAGCAGCGTACGTACAGGAGGGGCGAACACTGAAGCTTTCTTT
j_call: TRBJ2-7; v_call: TRBV5-5; d_call: .; clone_size: .; cdr3_length: 16; cdr3_aa: CASSLAGPQGGYEQYF; cdr3_nt: TGTGCCAGCAGCTTGGCTGGGCCTCAAGGAGGCTACGAGCAGTACTTC
j_call: TRBJ1-1; v_call: TRBV9; d_call: .; clone_size: .; cdr3_length: 15; cdr3_aa: CASSDAGSGDTEAFF; cdr3_nt: TGTGCCAGCAGCGATGCCGGATCGGGGGACACTGAAGCTTTCTTT
j_call: TRBJ1-2; v_call: TRBV13; d_call: TRBD1; clone_size: .; cdr3_length: 13; cdr3_aa: CASSFGTGDGYTF; cdr3_nt: TGTGCCAGCAGCTTCGGGACAGGGGACGGCTACACCTTC
j_call: TRBJ2-1; v_call: TRBV11-3; d_call: .; clone_size: .; cdr3_length: 12; cdr3_aa: CASSLDWREQFF; cdr3_nt: TGTGCCAGCAGCTTAGATTGGAGGGAGCAGTTCTTC
j_call: TRBJ2-1; v_call: TRBV2; d_call: TRBD2; clone_size: .; cdr3_length: 19; cdr3_aa: CASTGGQTQWLRSYNEQFF; cdr3_nt: TGTGCCAGCACGGGAGGGCAAACCCAGTGGCTAAGGTCCTACAATGAGCAGTTCTTC
j_call: TRBJ2-5; v_call: TRBV3-1/TRBV3-2; d_call: TRBD2; clone_size: once; cdr3_length: 16; cdr3_aa: CASSRIAGGPGETQYF; cdr3_nt: TGTGCCAGCAGCAGAATAGCGGGAGGGCCGGGAGAGACCCAGTACTTC
j_call: TRBJ2-5; v_call: TRBV5-1; d_call: .; clone_size: .; cdr3_length: 15; cdr3_aa: CASSTGAVAGETQYF; cdr3_nt: TGCGCCAGCAGCACTGGGGCGGTAGCCGGAGAGACCCAGTACTTC
j_call: TRBJ2-1; v_call: TRBV27; d_call: .; clone_size: once; cdr3_length: 13; cdr3_aa: CASSHDRYNEQFF; cdr3_nt: TGTGCCAGCAGCCACGACAGGTACAATGAGCAGTTCTTC
j_call: TRBJ2-7; v_call: TRBV5-1; d_call: .; clone_size: .; cdr3_length: 13; cdr3_aa: CASSLITPYEQYF; cdr3_nt: TGCGCCAGCAGCTTGATCACTCCCTACGAGCAGTACTTC
j_call: TRBJ2-7; v_call: TRBV11-2; d_call: .; clone_size: .; cdr3_length: 12; cdr3_aa: CASSLPAGEQYF; cdr3_nt: TGTGCCAGCAGCTTACCAGCAGGCGAGCAGTACTTC
j_call: TRBJ1-1; v_call: TRBV19; d_call: TRBD1; clone_size: few; cdr3_length: 16; cdr3_aa: CASSRGQGAGDTEAFF; cdr3_nt: TGTGCCAGTTCTAGGGGACAGGGGGCTGGTGACACTGAAGCTTTCTTT
j_call: TRBJ2-7; v_call: TRBV7-2; d_call: TRBD2; clone_size: .; cdr3_length: 17; cdr3_aa: CASSHLGLAGNRYEQYF; cdr3_nt: TGTGCCAGCAGCCACCTGGGACTAGCGGGAAACCGCTACGAGCAGTACTTC
j_call: TRBJ1-1; v_call: TRBV15; d_call: .; clone_size: .; cdr3_length: 15; cdr3_aa: CATSPTGSLTAEAFF; cdr3_nt: TGTGCCACCAGTCCGACCGGGTCTTTAACGGCTGAAGCTTTCTTT
j_call: TRBJ1-2; v_call: TRBV7-9; d_call: .; clone_size: .; cdr3_length: 15; cdr3_aa: CASSLGDPAGYGYTF; cdr3_nt: TGTGCCAGCAGCTTAGGTGACCCGGCGGGCTATGGCTACACCTTC
j_call: TRBJ2-7; v_call: TRBV11-2; d_call: .; clone_size: .; cdr3_length: 16; cdr3_aa: CASSLVAGGSSYEQYF; cdr3_nt: TGTGCCAGCAGCTTAGTTGCCGGAGGGAGCTCCTACGAGCAGTACTTC
j_call: TRBJ1-3; v_call: TRBV18; d_call: .; clone_size: .; cdr3_length: 12; cdr3_aa: CASSTSPNTIYF; cdr3_nt: TGTGCCAGCTCTACGAGCCCAAACACCATATATTTT